This T cell receptor beta chain was identified in a study of OX40 agonist ivuxolimab in advanced cancers. Looking at the study overall: An agonistic anti-OX40 (CD134) antibody, ivuxolimab, was used to treat the patients. At 0.01 to 10 mg/kg, ivuxolimab was administered intravenously to patients every 2 weeks. Study outcomes and limitations: Low levels of normalized T-cell clonal expansion also appeared in some nonresponders.

Generated by immunoSEQ multiplex PCR, the TCRdb table keeps only in-frame clones and is missing some. In the table there are 71,000 or so clones, around 83% of which are singletons. Between the trimmed V and J ends, which lost 5 bases and 0 bases, there was a span of 16 bases. The CDR3 totals 16 residues. CDR1 and CDR2 from the germline V gene are SGHTA and FQGTGA. A remark on this clone: As yet, its antigen is unknown.

The chain couples TRBV7-3 to TRBJ1-1, with D possibly TRBD1 on 5 matching bases. Sample: CD4+ or CD8+ T cells sorted from blood, taken in a trial of the OX40 agonist ivuxolimab. This clonotype originated in an adult with an advanced solid tumor such as melanoma, head and neck, liver or kidney cancer. The CDR3 protein is CASSPGGLAMNTEAFF. The CDR3 DNA sequence: TGTGCCAGCAGCCCCGGGGGGTTGGCCATGAACACTGAAGCTTTCTTT.